This entry is about one TCR beta chain. Its antigen is currently unknown. CDR1 and CDR2 (germline): SGHNT, YYREEE (reference sequence). The CDR3 loop spans 15 amino acids. V lost 4 bases to trimming and J lost 2 bases; unmatched junction nucleotides: 5. This sample was included in a study of shared clonotypes between healthy human individuals. Study-wide findings and caveats: The authors expected sequencing depth to affect clonotype sharing among donors.

As originally analysed: There were no quality scores in the junction-only immunoSEQ sequences, so filtering differed. TCRdb's table, derived via immunoSEQ multiplex PCR, lists solely in-frame clones and lacks some. The V and J calls and clone size were taken over from that table, and D and trimming were inferred from the DNA. The sample gives about 490,000 clones, 70% to 85% of which show up once; about 12% is in the top ten. The V and J genes are TRBV5-4 and TRBJ2-7; TRBD2 agrees at 11 bases. The material sequenced was PBMCs. This receptor was taken from a woman aged 40 to 49 in good health. Some clones in this sample may be carry-over from other donors' samples. CDR3: CASSKGLADPYEQYF. CDR3 coding DNA: TGTGCCAGCAGCAAGGGACTAGCGGACCCCTACGAGCAGTACTTC.